The entry below describes one T cell receptor (beta chain). What it recognizes is unknown. This sample stems from a study of CD8 T cells in Susac syndrome. Study results and caveats: In Susac syndrome, CD8+ expansion was highest in TEMRA and active disease.

There are 14 residues in the CDR3. The germline gives CDR1 SEHNR, CDR2 FQNEAQ (reference sequence). With V trimmed by 5 bases and J by 6 bases, 6 bases remained unmatched. After extraction with the RNeasy kit, about 0.5 to 1 ug of the RNA was reverse transcribed using random hexamers. Using its own MiXCR run on the immunoSEQ multiplex PCR reads, TCRdb lists one record per CDR3 protein. This table holds roughly 110,000 distinct CDR3 sequences, 94% found once. The TCR was taken from a human donor with Susac syndrome. This chain connects TRBV7-9 to TRBJ1-4; 7 nucleotides line up with TRBD1. The sequencing sample was made of CD8+ T cells from PBMCs. The CDR3 bases are TGTGCCAGCAGCCACAGGGGAGAGCATGAAAAACTGTTTTTT. Protein sequence: CASSHRGEHEKLFF. Using reference TRBV7-9 and TRBJ1-4 for the parts outside the CDR3, the full variable domain is DTGVSQNPRHKITKRGQNVTFRCDPISEHNRLYWYRQTLGQGPEFLTYFQNEAQLEKSRLLSDRFSAERPKGSFSTLEIQRTEQGDSAMYLCASSHRGEHEKLFFGSGTQLSVL.